A selection of T cell receptor beta chains follows, all from one sample in a study of blood T cell repertoires in COVID-19. Profiling relied on immunoSEQ multiplex PCR, and the TCRdb table lists in-frame clones only, not all of them. The sample contains under 130,000 clones, about nine tenths of which appear only once. The sequenced sample consisted of peripheral blood. Source of these receptors: a woman at least 80 years old in a cohort sampled during active COVID-19. CDR3s include the opening cysteine and the closing phenylalanine or tryptophan. D genes are given only for firm matches. Clone size is stated in some rows and not others, as once, few, many or a class when expanded.

>.|TRBV6-9|TRBJ2-1|.
TGTGCCAGCAGCATCCGGAAACAGGGCGACAATGAGCAGTTCTTC
CASSIRKQGDNEQFF
>.|TRBV7-9|TRBJ1-3|.
TGTGCCAGCAGCTTAGTAATAGCGGGGACTGGAAACACCATATATTTT
CASSLVIAGTGNTIYF
>.|TRBV12-5|TRBJ2-1|few
TGTGCTAGTGGTTTGGTACTCGGGGTTCACGGTGAGCAGTTCTTC
CASGLVLGVHGEQFF
>.|TRBV27|TRBJ2-3|.
TGTGCCAGCAGTCTCGTGAGGGAGAGCACAGATACGCAGTATTTT
CASSLVRESTDTQYF
>TRBD1|TRBV5-1|TRBJ1-5|.
TGCGCCAGCAGCTTAACGGGACAGGGGAGTCAGCCCCAGCATTTT
CASSLTGQGSQPQHF
>.|TRBV19|TRBJ1-5|.
TGTGCCAGTAGTATGGGGACACTCCCCCGCGCAGAGCCCCAGCATTTT
CASSMGTLPRAEPQHF
>.|TRBV12-3/TRBV12-4|TRBJ1-4|once
TGTGCCAGCAGTTTAGCCCAGGGGGAAAAACTGTTTTTT
CASSLAQGEKLFF
>TRBD2|TRBV18|TRBJ2-2|.
TGTGCCAGCTCACCGGGGGGACTAAACACCGGGGAGCTGTTTTTT
CASSPGGLNTGELFF
>TRBD1|TRBV24-1|TRBJ2-6|.
TGTGCCACCAGTAGCGGGACAGGGGTCCCCTCTGGGGCCAACGTCCTGACTTTC
CATSSGTGVPSGANVLTF
>.|TRBV6-5|TRBJ1-6|.
TGTGCCAGCATCCCCCTGAGTGGACAAACTTCACCCCTCCACTTT
CASIPLSGQTSPLHF
>.|TRBV11-2|TRBJ1-2|.
TGTGCCAGCAGCTTAGGTGGAGTTAACTATGGCTACACCTTC
CASSLGGVNYGYTF
>TRBD2|TRBV27|TRBJ2-7|.
TGTGCCAGCAGTTTCGCGACTAGCGGGGCCTACGAGCAGTACTTC
CASSFATSGAYEQYF
>.|TRBV7-7|TRBJ2-1|.
TGTGCTAGCAGCCCGCGGCGGATCGACTCCTACAATGAGCAGTTCTTC
CASSPRRIDSYNEQFF
>.|TRBV3-1/TRBV3-2|TRBJ1-1|once
TGTGCCAGCAGCCAAGAGGGGGGTTGGACTGAAGCTTTCTTT
CASSQEGGWTEAFF
>TRBD1|TRBV6-1|TRBJ1-5|.
TGTGCCAGCAGTGAAGTTGCAGGGGGTCAGCCCCAGCATTTT
CASSEVAGGQPQHF
>.|TRBV12-3/TRBV12-4|TRBJ1-1|.
TGTGCCAGCAGTGCCGCAGGGGTCACTGAAGCTTTCTTT
CASSAAGVTEAFF
>TRBD1|TRBV5-1|TRBJ1-4|once
TGCGCCAGCAGCTCGGACAGGGGGCGCGGAAAACTGTTTTTT
CASSSDRGRGKLFF
>.|TRBV21-1|TRBJ2-7|.
TGTGCCAGTCTAAAACGGGCGGGAGATTGGTACGAGCAGTACTTC
CASLKRAGDWYEQYF
>.|TRBV11-2|TRBJ1-2|.
TGTGCCAGCAGCCTTCGCGGGGGTGAGGGGAGTAACTATGGCTACACCTTC
CASSLRGGEGSNYGYTF
>.|TRBV5-1|TRBJ2-3|once
TGCGCCAGCAGCCCTGCGGGCTCAGATACGCAGTATTTT
CASSPAGSDTQYF
>.|TRBV5-1|TRBJ1-1|.
TGCGCCAGCAGGGAGGGAACTGAAGCTTTCTTT
CASREGTEAFF
>TRBD2|TRBV7-2|TRBJ2-5|.
TGTGCCAGCAGCCCTATCGGGACTACCCAAGAGACCCAGTACTTC
CASSPIGTTQETQYF
>TRBD1|TRBV3-1/TRBV3-2|TRBJ1-2|.
TGTGCCAGCAGCCAAGACAGGGGGCAGAGCTACACCTTC
CASSQDRGQSYTF
>TRBD1|TRBV24-1|TRBJ2-1|.
TGTGCCACCAGTGACTTCGGACAGGGGGCCGGCAATGAGCAGTTCTTC
CATSDFGQGAGNEQFF
>TRBD1|TRBV11-2|TRBJ2-1|.
TGTGCCAGCAGCACAGGGGGTCCTCCACGGTCATACAATGAGCAGTTCTTC
CASSTGGPPRSYNEQFF
>.|TRBV19|TRBJ2-1|.
TGTGCCAGTAGTATAATGAGGAGCGGCTCCTACAATGAGCAGTTCTTC
CASSIMRSGSYNEQFF
>.|TRBV4-1|TRBJ1-1|.
TGCGCCAGCAGCCAAGATGGGAGGGCCACTGAAGCTTTCTTT
CASSQDGRATEAFF
>TRBD1|TRBV10-3|TRBJ2-1|once
TGTGCCATCAGCACTTCGGGACAGGGGGGGTGGAATGAGCAGTTCTTC
CAISTSGQGGWNEQFF
>.|TRBV19|TRBJ2-1|.
TGTGCCAGTAGTACCCAGCGGAATATTCCCAATGAGCAGTTCTTC
CASSTQRNIPNEQFF
>.|TRBV19|TRBJ2-4|.
TGTGCCAGTAGTCCTCGGTTAGCCAAAAACATTCAGTACTTC
CASSPRLAKNIQYF
>TRBD2|TRBV2|TRBJ2-7|few
TGTGCCAGCAGTATAATAGCGGGGATCTACGAGCAGTACTTC
CASSIIAGIYEQYF
>TRBD2|TRBV13|TRBJ2-2|.
TGTGCCAGCAGCCCACCCGGGGGGGCGAACACCGGGGAGCTGTTTTTT
CASSPPGGANTGELFF